These T cell receptor beta chains were read from a single sample in a study of cytomegalovirus exposure and HLA in healthy donors. The assay was immunoSEQ multiplex PCR, and TCRdb's table has in-frame clones only and misses some. This table holds about 190,000 clones, approximately 78% found once. Input material: PBMCs. The receptors come from a woman aged 18-30 years in good health and CMV-seronegative. The CDR3 runs from the conserved cysteine through the conserved F or W. Each record gives: clone size, D gene, V gene, J gene, CDR3 DNA, CDR3 protein. A D gene is named only where the DNA matches it firmly. Not every row has a clone size; where given, it reads once, few, many or a size class.

clone_size: .
d_call: TRBD2
v_call: TRBV7-9
j_call: TRBJ2-3
cdr3_nt: TGTGCCAGCAGTCTACCGACTAGCGGGGGGGCCGACACAGATACGCAGTATTTT
cdr3_aa: CASSLPTSGGADTDTQYF

clone_size: once
d_call: .
v_call: TRBV27
j_call: TRBJ2-3
cdr3_nt: TGTGCCAGCAGTTTGGTGGGCGGGACGACTCAGTATTTT
cdr3_aa: CASSLVGGTTQYF

clone_size: .
d_call: .
v_call: TRBV27
j_call: TRBJ2-2
cdr3_nt: TGTGCCAGCACCCAATCCTGGGAGGCCGGGGAGCTGTTTTTT
cdr3_aa: CASTQSWEAGELFF

clone_size: few
d_call: .
v_call: TRBV6-5
j_call: TRBJ1-1
cdr3_nt: TGTGCCAGCAGTTACGGTGGGGGGTTCGAAGCTTTCTTT
cdr3_aa: CASSYGGGFEAFF

clone_size: once
d_call: .
v_call: TRBV18
j_call: TRBJ1-4
cdr3_nt: TGTGCCAGCTCACCGACAGTGGATGAAAAACTGTTTTTT
cdr3_aa: CASSPTVDEKLFF

clone_size: .
d_call: .
v_call: TRBV6-4
j_call: TRBJ2-7
cdr3_nt: TGTGCCAGCAGTGGATTTAACAGGGCGTTCGAGCAGTACTTC
cdr3_aa: CASSGFNRAFEQYF

clone_size: .
d_call: .
v_call: TRBV15
j_call: TRBJ2-1
cdr3_nt: TGTGCCACCAGCAGAGATCGCAATCGACTAGTGAACAATGAGCAGTTCTTC
cdr3_aa: CATSRDRNRLVNNEQFF

clone_size: .
d_call: .
v_call: TRBV27
j_call: TRBJ2-7
cdr3_nt: TGTGCCAGCAGTTTACAGGGCGCCTCCTCCTACGAGCAGTACTTC
cdr3_aa: CASSLQGASSYEQYF

clone_size: .
d_call: .
v_call: TRBV7-9
j_call: TRBJ2-7
cdr3_nt: TGTGCCAGCAGCCCTATCTACGAGCAGTACTTC
cdr3_aa: CASSPIYEQYF

clone_size: few
d_call: .
v_call: TRBV19
j_call: TRBJ1-2
cdr3_nt: TGTGCCAGTAGTCCCAGGACAATCTATAACTATGGCTACACCTTC
cdr3_aa: CASSPRTIYNYGYTF

clone_size: .
d_call: TRBD2
v_call: TRBV7-9
j_call: TRBJ2-1
cdr3_nt: TGTGCCAGCAGCCCACTAGCGGGAGGGCGGGGCAATGAGCAGTTCTTC
cdr3_aa: CASSPLAGGRGNEQFF

clone_size: .
d_call: TRBD1
v_call: TRBV7-9
j_call: TRBJ1-2
cdr3_nt: TGTGCCAGCAGCTTAGGAGGGGGCTTCTATGGCTACACCTTC
cdr3_aa: CASSLGGGFYGYTF

clone_size: .
d_call: TRBD1
v_call: TRBV7-2
j_call: TRBJ2-7
cdr3_nt: TGTGCCAGCAGCTTCCCTACGGCACAGGGGGCCTACGAGCAGTACTTC
cdr3_aa: CASSFPTAQGAYEQYF

clone_size: .
d_call: .
v_call: TRBV9
j_call: TRBJ1-6
cdr3_nt: TGTGCCAGCAGTGAAACCGGGTCCCGCCAGTCACCCCTCCACTTT
cdr3_aa: CASSETGSRQSPLHF

clone_size: .
d_call: TRBD2
v_call: TRBV28
j_call: TRBJ2-7
cdr3_nt: TGTGCCAGCAGTTTATGGACCTCCGGCGCGGGAGTCAGGCAGTACTTC
cdr3_aa: CASSLWTSGAGVRQYF

clone_size: few
d_call: .
v_call: TRBV6-6
j_call: TRBJ2-5
cdr3_nt: TGTGCCAGCAGTTCCCCACATCAGGGTCGGGAGACCCAGTACTTC
cdr3_aa: CASSSPHQGRETQYF

clone_size: .
d_call: .
v_call: TRBV27
j_call: TRBJ2-6
cdr3_nt: TGTGCCAGCAGTCTAACCGGGGGAATCTCTGGGGCCAACGTCCTGACTTTC
cdr3_aa: CASSLTGGISGANVLTF

clone_size: few
d_call: TRBD2
v_call: TRBV27
j_call: TRBJ2-7
cdr3_nt: TGTGCCAGCAGTTTACGTCCCTCGGGACTAGGAGGGGCGGTTGAGTACTTC
cdr3_aa: CASSLRPSGLGGAVEYF

clone_size: .
d_call: TRBD1
v_call: TRBV18
j_call: TRBJ2-1
cdr3_nt: TGTGCCAGCTCACCCTACGGGGACAGGGCTATTAATTATGAGCAGTTCTTC
cdr3_aa: CASSPYGDRAINYEQFF

clone_size: .
d_call: .
v_call: TRBV7-9
j_call: TRBJ2-1
cdr3_nt: TGTGCCAGCAGCTCCTTGGCAGTACCCTACAATGAGCAGTTCTTC
cdr3_aa: CASSSLAVPYNEQFF

clone_size: .
d_call: .
v_call: TRBV7-6
j_call: TRBJ1-4
cdr3_nt: TGTGCCAGCAGCACATCGCCGACAGTGATTAATGAAAAACTGTTTTTT
cdr3_aa: CASSTSPTVINEKLFF

clone_size: .
d_call: TRBD2
v_call: TRBV5-6
j_call: TRBJ2-5
cdr3_nt: TGTGCCTCGGGGGGGGTGATTAAAGAGACCCAGTACTTC
cdr3_aa: CASGGVIKETQYF

clone_size: .
d_call: TRBD1
v_call: TRBV30
j_call: TRBJ1-4
cdr3_nt: TGTGCCTGGAGTCCTACCCCAGGGGGGAAACTGTTTTTT
cdr3_aa: CAWSPTPGGKLFF

clone_size: .
d_call: .
v_call: TRBV7-8
j_call: TRBJ2-5
cdr3_nt: TGTGCCAGCAGCTTTGCCCGAGGTGGGGCGGAGACCCAGTACTTC
cdr3_aa: CASSFARGGAETQYF

clone_size: .
d_call: .
v_call: TRBV9
j_call: TRBJ2-3
cdr3_nt: TGTGCCAGCAGCGTAGGGACTCGAGCGGATACGCAGTATTTT
cdr3_aa: CASSVGTRADTQYF

clone_size: .
d_call: .
v_call: TRBV7-3
j_call: TRBJ2-3
cdr3_nt: TGTGCCAGCAGCTTGTACAGGGACGATACGCAGTATTTT
cdr3_aa: CASSLYRDDTQYF

clone_size: .
d_call: .
v_call: TRBV20-1
j_call: TRBJ1-1
cdr3_nt: TGCAGTGCTAGGGGGACACCCCTGGAGTTCTTT
cdr3_aa: CSARGTPLEFF

clone_size: .
d_call: TRBD2
v_call: TRBV11-1
j_call: TRBJ2-5
cdr3_nt: TGTGCCAGCAGCTCCTATGGCGCTAGCGGGGGTGAGACCCAGTACTTC
cdr3_aa: CASSSYGASGGETQYF

clone_size: .
d_call: .
v_call: TRBV5-1
j_call: TRBJ2-7
cdr3_nt: TGCGCCAGCAGCTTGTCTGTTAGGGGCTCGTACTCCTACGAGCAGTACTTC
cdr3_aa: CASSLSVRGSYSYEQYF

clone_size: few
d_call: TRBD1
v_call: TRBV28
j_call: TRBJ1-1
cdr3_nt: TGTGCCAGCAGTAGAACCGGGACAGGGGAGTTGAACACTGAAGCTTTCTTT
cdr3_aa: CASSRTGTGELNTEAFF

clone_size: .
d_call: TRBD2
v_call: TRBV7-9
j_call: TRBJ2-2
cdr3_nt: TGTGCCAGCAGCTTAGATGGAGCGGGGCTCGGGGAGCTGTTTTTT
cdr3_aa: CASSLDGAGLGELFF